This is a list of T cell receptor beta chains from one sample in a study of blood T cell repertoires in COVID-19. Method: immunoSEQ multiplex PCR; TCRdb's copy keeps in-frame clones and lacks some. The sample carries approximately 350,000 clones, more than 85% recorded once. Sequences were obtained from PBMCs or T cells enriched from blood (not recorded which). The receptors come from a young woman who had recovered from COVID-19. Each CDR3 is given with its conserved first and last residue. A D gene is named only where the DNA matches it firmly. The size of a clone is reported for some rows only, either as once, few or many, or as a class for expanded clones.

CDR3	DNA	V	J	D	size
CASSSRPGYYEQYF	TGTGCCAGCAGTTCACGCCCGGGATACTACGAGCAGTACTTC	TRBV28	TRBJ2-7	NA	NA
CASTFGDRATDTQYF	TGCGCCAGCACATTCGGGGACAGGGCTACAGATACGCAGTATTTT	TRBV5-1	TRBJ2-3	TRBD1	NA
CASRLEGQGTYEQYF	TGTGCCAGCAGGCTAGAGGGACAGGGCACCTACGAGCAGTACTTC	TRBV27	TRBJ2-7	TRBD1	NA
CSVEREREGLNEQYF	TGCAGCGTTGAAAGGGAGCGGGAGGGCCTCAACGAGCAGTACTTC	TRBV29-1	TRBJ2-7	TRBD2	NA
CATSTKDTMFTEAFF	TGTGCCACCAGCACCAAGGACACCATGTTCACTGAAGCTTTCTTT	TRBV15	TRBJ1-1	NA	NA
CASSFGTGSSYEQYF	TGTGCCAGCAGTTTCGGGACAGGGTCTTCCTACGAGCAGTACTTC	TRBV27	TRBJ2-7	TRBD1	NA
CASSLPGSGNTIYF	TGCGCCAGCAGCTTACCAGGGTCTGGAAACACCATATATTTT	TRBV5-1	TRBJ1-3	NA	NA
CASKGPGNTEAFF	TGTGCCAGCAAAGGCCCGGGGAACACTGAAGCTTTCTTT	TRBV5-4	TRBJ1-1	NA	NA
CASSTQADTEAFF	TGCGCCAGCAGCACACAAGCGGACACTGAAGCTTTCTTT	TRBV5-1	TRBJ1-1	NA	NA
CASSYSPPGGVYNEQFF	TGTGCCAGCAGTTACTCCCCCCCGGGAGGGGTCTACAATGAGCAGTTCTTC	TRBV6-2/TRBV6-3	TRBJ2-1	TRBD2	NA
CASSFLTGGIGNTIYF	TGTGCCAGCAGCTTCTTAACAGGGGGCATTGGAAACACCATATATTTT	TRBV7-9	TRBJ1-3	TRBD1	NA
CASSRTEYNQAQHF	TGTGCCAGCAGCCGGACTGAATACAATCAGGCCCAGCATTTT	TRBV2	TRBJ1-5	NA	NA
CASSYGVSGNTIYF	TGTGCCAGCAGCTACGGGGTTTCAGGAAACACCATATATTTT	TRBV7-9	TRBJ1-3	NA	NA
CASSSTDTTNEKLFF	TGTGCCAGCAGTTCCACGGACACAACTAATGAAAAACTGTTTTTT	TRBV6-6	TRBJ1-4	NA	NA
CASSRRDILETQYF	TGTGCCAGTAGTAGACGGGACATATTGGAGACCCAGTACTTC	TRBV19	TRBJ2-5	NA	NA
CASSSRLAGVRGNEQFF	TGTGCCAGCAGCTCCCGTCTAGCGGGGGTAAGAGGCAATGAGCAGTTCTTC	TRBV7-8	TRBJ2-1	TRBD2	once
CASSVGLAGGEQFF	TGTGCCAGCAGCGTCGGACTAGCGGGGGGAGAGCAGTTCTTC	TRBV9	TRBJ2-1	TRBD2	NA
CASRTGGSYEQYF	TGTGCCAGCCGGACAGGGGGTTCCTACGAGCAGTACTTC	TRBV27	TRBJ2-7	TRBD1	NA